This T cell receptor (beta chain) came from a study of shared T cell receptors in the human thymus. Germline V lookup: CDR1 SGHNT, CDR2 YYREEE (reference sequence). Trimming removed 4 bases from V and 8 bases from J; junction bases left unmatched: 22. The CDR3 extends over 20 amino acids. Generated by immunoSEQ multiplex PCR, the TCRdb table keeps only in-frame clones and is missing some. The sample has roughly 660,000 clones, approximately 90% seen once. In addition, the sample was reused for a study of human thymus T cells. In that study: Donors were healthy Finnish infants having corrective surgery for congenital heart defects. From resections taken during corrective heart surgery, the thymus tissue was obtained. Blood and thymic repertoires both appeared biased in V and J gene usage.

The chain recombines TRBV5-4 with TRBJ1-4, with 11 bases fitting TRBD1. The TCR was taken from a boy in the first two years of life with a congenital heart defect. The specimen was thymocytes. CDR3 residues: CASSRRASPGQGVPEEKLFF. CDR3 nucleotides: TGTGCCAGCAGCCGGAGGGCCTCCCCGGGACAGGGGGTACCGGAGGAAAAACTGTTTTTT.